This T cell receptor beta chain is drawn from a study of regulatory T cells in long-lasting Graves disease. This clonotype was counted many times. Arm-PCR with iRepertoire HTBI primers amplified the CDR3 regions for these TCR beta libraries. One entry per CDR3 protein results from TCRdb running MiXCR on the multiplex PCR reads. The repertoire consists of roughly 560,000 distinct CDR3 sequences, with 15% to 20% occurring once and the leading ten covering about 25%. Time point given: newly diagnosed GD, antithyroid drugs for less than 3 months. PBMC RNA was the source of the TCR library. The data also belong to a second study, concerning T cells in Graves' hyperthyroidism and ophthalmopathy. That publication notes: In validation, the model predicted ophthalmopathy. These predictions came a median approximately six months before onset.

The sample in question was peripheral blood mononuclear cells (PBMCs), obtained at new diagnosis, from a patient treated with antithyroid drugs. This TCR was recovered from a woman aged 35-60 years with Graves disease.

The CDR3, as DNA: TGTGCCAGCAGTTCCCTCGGACAGGGGGTTGGTGGCTACACCTTC. It specifies CASSSLGQGVGGYTF. The chain carries TRBV28 and TRBJ1-2, with TRBD1 identical over 10 bases. V was pared by 4 bases and J by 7 bases, with 9 bases of the junction left unmatched. Germline V gene sequence: CDR1 MDHEN, CDR2 SYDVKM. The CDR3 is 15 residues long.